Each of the 20 T cell receptor beta chains below was sequenced from the same sample in a study of beta chain features in type 1 diabetes. Study results and limitations: Moderately but significantly shorter TCRB CDR3s were found in Type 1 diabetes patients in all four CD4+ subsets.

Sequencing targeted expressed TCRB transcripts, as all isolated RNA had been reverse transcribed. Clones were read by immunoSEQ multiplex PCR, and TCRdb kept only the in-frame ones, dropping some. Of over 600,000 clones in the sample, approximately 13% were seen once. Their target antigens are unknown. Sequenced material: naive CD4+ T cells from blood. These receptors all come from a man aged 25 to 40 with type 1 diabetes.

The genes are TRBV4-3 and TRBJ2-3; D is uncertain. The CDR3 extends over 15 amino acids. The V end lost 0 bases, the J end lost 2 bases, and 9 bases lay between the germline ends. Germline CDR1 and CDR2: LGHNA and YSLEER. This CDR3 reads CASSQDATSTDTQYF. CDR3 DNA: TGCGCCAGCAGCCAAGATGCCACCTCCACAGATACGCAGTATTTT.

This clone was detected a few times. The chain has TRBV4-2 and TRBJ1-1, with unresolved D. V lost 0 bases, J lost 1 base, and 6 bases lay in between. Germline lookup yields CDR1 LGHNA and CDR2 YNFKEQ. The CDR3 runs 14 residues. CDR3 bases: TGTGCCAGCAGCCAAGAGGAATGGAACACTGAAGCTTTCTTT. Translated, it gives CASSQEEWNTEAFF.

This clone was seen only a few times. The rearrangement joins TRBV7-8 to TRBJ2-2; TRBD1 is a possible D gene (6 bases). There are 15 residues in the CDR3. The V and J ends lost 5 bases and 4 bases respectively, with 14 bases between them. Germline V lookup: CDR1 SGHVS, CDR2 FQNEAQ. CDR3 region: CASSPSGTFTGELFF. CDR3 in DNA: TGTGCCAGCAGCCCCTCCGGGACATTCACCGGGGAGCTGTTTTTT.

The chain couples TRBV7-9 to TRBJ2-1; 13 positions agree with TRBD2. CDR1 is SEHNR, CDR2 FQNEAQ, per germline (reference sequence). V lost 5 bases, J lost 8 bases, and 12 bases stayed unmatched. The CDR3 is made up of 17 amino acids. CDR3 DNA sequence: TGTGCCAGCAGCCCGGGACTAGCGGGGATAGAGGGCCATGAGCAGTTCTTC. This translates into CASSPGLAGIEGHEQFF.

The chain joins TRBV27 to TRBJ1-4, with D possibly matching TRBD1 (5 bases). The germline V gene encodes CDR1 MNHEY and CDR2 SMNVEV (reference sequence). V lost 3 bases to trimming and J lost 4 bases, with 9 bases between them. This CDR3 contains 14 residues. Here the CDR3 reads CASSFTGVNEKLFF. In DNA, the CDR3 is TGTGCCAGCAGTTTTACGGGGGTTAATGAAAAACTGTTTTTT. Variable domain in full (rest from reference TRBV27 and TRBJ1-4): EAQVTQNPRYLITVTGKKLTVTCSQNMNHEYMSWYRQDPGLGLRQIYYSMNVEVTDKGDVPEGYKVSRKEKRNFPLILESPSPNQTSLYFCASSFTGVNEKLFFGSGTQLSVL.

This sequence joins TRBV5-1 and TRBJ2-1; no clear D gene. The V and J ends lost 0 bases and 0 bases respectively, with 10 bases between them. There are 16 residues in the CDR3. Germline V lookup: CDR1 SGHRS, CDR2 YFSETQ. The chain's CDR3 is CASSLADFSSYNEQFF. The CDR3 nucleotides are TGCGCCAGCAGCTTGGCCGATTTCAGCTCCTACAATGAGCAGTTCTTC.

The chain employs TRBV28 and TRBJ1-2; D might be TRBD1 (5 bases). Germline CDR1 MDHEN, CDR2 SYDVKM. This CDR3 has 14 amino acids. The V end was cut by 2 bases, the J end by 5 bases, with 12 bases between. The CDR3 here is CASSLPGRVYGYTF. The CDR3 nucleotides read TGTGCCAGCAGTTTACCAGGGAGAGTATATGGCTACACCTTC.

V usage is TRBV27 and J usage is TRBJ1-1, with a tentative D call TRBD1 (6 bases). Germline assignment: CDR1 MNHEY and CDR2 SMNVEV (reference sequence). The germline V and J ends were trimmed by 5 bases and 0 bases, with 13 bases remaining between them. The CDR3 is made up of 15 amino acids. CDR3 DNA: TGTGCCAGCAGTCCCCAGACAGGTATGAACACTGAAGCTTTCTTT. It codes for CASSPQTGMNTEAFF.

This clone was counted a few times. The rearrangement uses TRBV7-9 and TRBJ2-1, with 15 bases identical to TRBD2. The CDR3 length is 15 residues. V trimming: 4 bases; J trimming: 8 bases; junction bases outside the gene matches: 3. Per the germline V gene, CDR1 is SEHNR and CDR2 is FQNEAQ (reference sequence). CDR3 amino acids: CASSSGLAGGYEQFF. Written as DNA, the CDR3 is TGTGCCAGCAGCTCGGGACTAGCGGGGGGCTATGAGCAGTTCTTC. The complete variable domain, with remaining parts taken from reference TRBV7-9 and TRBJ2-1, reads DTGVSQNPRHKITKRGQNVTFRCDPISEHNRLYWYRQTLGQGPEFLTYFQNEAQLEKSRLLSDRFSAERPKGSFSTLEIQRTEQGDSAMYLCASSSGLAGGYEQFFGPGTRLTVL.

This clone was counted between two and nine times. V is TRBV29-1 and J is TRBJ1-4; D remains ambiguous. Deletions cut 3 bases from V and 1 base from J, with 9 bases between. The CDR3 has 14 residues. The germline V gene encodes CDR1 SQVTM and CDR2 ANQGSEA. In DNA, the CDR3 is TGCAGCGTTGAGATGAGAGGAACTAATGAAAAACTGTTTTTT. Translation: CSVEMRGTNEKLFF.

In this sample, this clone turned up a few times. The sample carries other DNA sequences with the same CDR3. The chain couples TRBV5-4 to TRBJ2-7; TRBD1 might be the D (7 bases). V dropped 4 bases and J dropped 3 bases, with 11 bases sitting between them. CDR3 size: 13 residues. Germline CDR1 SGHNT, CDR2 YYREEE (reference sequence). The CDR3 DNA reads as TGTGCCAGCAGCCGCCAGGGGGGCTACGAGCAGTACTTC. Its protein product is CASSRQGGYEQYF.

In the case of this clone: A junction end diverges from the germline sequence, so it may reflect a read error. The rearrangement links TRBV7-7 to TRBJ2-3; 7 bases fit TRBD1. Germline loops: CDR1 SSHAT, CDR2 FNYEAQ (reference sequence). CDR3 length: 13 residues. The DNA of the CDR3 is TGTGCTAGCAGCCGCGACAGGGTAGATACGCAGTATTTT. It is translated as CASSRDRVDTQYF.

The chain carries TRBV9 and TRBJ2-5, with 8 positions matching TRBD2. The junction had 4 bases not matched to a gene; V was cut back by 4 bases and J by 5 bases. Germline CDR1 and CDR2: SGDLS and YYNGEE. The CDR3 length is 13 residues. The CDR3 nucleotides are TGTGCCAGCAGCTTTAGCGGGGTTGAGACCCAGTACTTC. Translating it yields CASSFSGVETQYF.

This sequence joins TRBV28 and TRBJ1-5, with D possibly TRBD1 on 6 matching bases. The V and J ends lost 7 bases and 11 bases respectively, with 24 bases between them. The CDR3 spans 15 residues. Per germline, CDR1 MDHEN and CDR2 SYDVKM. The CDR3 sequence: CASTRSGGPESAQHF. Here the CDR3 DNA reads TGTGCCAGCACCCGCTCCGGGGGCCCTGAATCAGCCCAGCATTTT.

The chain links TRBV18 to TRBJ1-1; TRBD1 agrees at 8 bases. Losses at the gene ends were 6 bases for V and 4 bases for J; bases not matched to a gene: 7. The germline gives CDR1 KGHSH, CDR2 LQKENI. CDR3 size: 14 residues. CDR3 bases: TGTGCCAGCTCCGGACAGGGTGGGAGCACTGAAGCTTTCTTT. Translated: CASSGQGGSTEAFF.

The genes are TRBV4-1 and TRBJ2-7, with TRBD1 matching over 10 bases. Germline trimming cut 2 bases from V and 2 bases from J; bases unmatched to any gene: 3. The CDR3 runs to 15 residues. The V gene's germline CDR1 is MGHRA and CDR2 YSYEKL. CDR3 in amino acids: CASSQPGQGTYEQYF. In nucleotides, the CDR3 is TGCGCCAGCAGCCAACCGGGACAGGGGACCTACGAGCAGTACTTC.

This clone was recorded a few times. In nucleotides, the CDR3 is TGCGCCAGCAGCCAAGATTACGGGGTGCAGTACTTC. It codes for CASSQDYGVQYF. The chain carries TRBV4-3 and TRBJ2-7; tentative D call: TRBD2 (5 bases). The length of the CDR3 is 12 residues. Germline lookup yields CDR1 LGHNA and CDR2 YSLEER. Trimming pared 0 bases from V and 9 bases from J, leaving 9 bases between.

This clone was observed a handful of times. The V and J genes are TRBV7-9 and TRBJ2-3, with TRBD2 matching 9 bases. With V trimmed by 6 bases and J by 2 bases, 6 bases remained unmatched. The CDR3 runs to 15 residues. Germline CDR1 reads SEHNR; CDR2 reads FQNEAQ (reference sequence). CDR3 loop: CASRIAGAYTDTQYF. The CDR3 DNA follows: TGTGCCAGCAGGATAGCGGGGGCCTACACAGATACGCAGTATTTT.

The genes are TRBV7-2 and TRBJ2-3; TRBD2 agrees at 7 bases. Losses at the gene ends were 1 base for V and 3 bases for J; bases not matched to a gene: 4. Germline values: CDR1 SGHTA, CDR2 FQGNSA. The CDR3 extends over 15 amino acids. CDR3: CASSLGLAETDTQYF. CDR3 DNA: TGTGCCAGCAGCTTAGGGCTAGCGGAAACAGATACGCAGTATTTT.

This chain joins TRBV7-9 and TRBJ1-2; no clear D. Trimming took off 5 bases at V and 5 bases at J, with 18 bases between the two ends. The CDR3 has 15 amino acids. Germline V gene data show CDR1 as SEHNR and CDR2 as FQNEAQ (reference sequence). As DNA, the CDR3 is TGTGCCAGCAGCCAAGAACCTGGACGGAAATATGGCTACACCTTC. Its translation is CASSQEPGRKYGYTF.